This T cell receptor (beta chain) was captured by sequencing in a study of tissue T cells after allogeneic stem cell transplantation. Assay: immunoSEQ multiplex PCR; the TCRdb copy retains only in-frame clones and omits some. The profile shows over 2,000 clones, 55% to 70% of them singletons. The CDR3 runs 14 residues. V gave up 3 bases and J gave up 4 bases, with 13 bases separating them. Germline values: CDR1 SGHDT, CDR2 YYEEEE. Steroid-refractory graft-versus-host disease after allogeneic hematopoietic cell transplant qualified adults for prospective research-autopsy enrollment. In its sample, this clone was seen once.

The sequenced sample was transverse colon tissue, obtained at autopsy. The TCR comes from a male patient aged 60 or over with steroid-refractory graft-versus-host disease after an allogeneic stem cell transplant. Certain T cells may be donor cells from the graft. This rearrangement joins TRBV5-6 to TRBJ2-5; perhaps TRBD2 as D (6 bases). CDR3 in DNA: TGTGCCAGCAGCTCCCTTGCCGGGGGAGAGACCCAGTACTTC. Its translation is CASSSLAGGETQYF.